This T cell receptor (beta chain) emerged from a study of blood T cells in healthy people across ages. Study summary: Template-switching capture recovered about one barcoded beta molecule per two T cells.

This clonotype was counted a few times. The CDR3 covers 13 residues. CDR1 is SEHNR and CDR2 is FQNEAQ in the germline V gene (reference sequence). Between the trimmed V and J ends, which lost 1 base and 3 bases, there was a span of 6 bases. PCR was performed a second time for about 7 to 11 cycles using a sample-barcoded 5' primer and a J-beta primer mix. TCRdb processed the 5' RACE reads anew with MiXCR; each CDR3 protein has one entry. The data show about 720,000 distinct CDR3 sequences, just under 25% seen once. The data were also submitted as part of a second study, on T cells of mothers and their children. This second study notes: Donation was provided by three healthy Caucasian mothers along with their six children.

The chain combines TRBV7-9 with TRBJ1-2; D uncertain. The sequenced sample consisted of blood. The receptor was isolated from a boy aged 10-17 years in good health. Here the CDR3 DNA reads TGTGCCAGCAGCTTAGATCTCGACTATGGCTACACCTTC. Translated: CASSLDLDYGYTF.